These 24 T cell receptor beta chains originate from one sample sequenced in a study of tissue T cells after allogeneic stem cell transplantation. The table came from immunoSEQ multiplex PCR; TCRdb's copy has only in-frame clones and leaves some out. The sample comprises about 10,000 clones, over 55% of which are singletons, and 9.6% rests with the top ten. The source material was tissue from the jejunum, sampled at autopsy. The receptors come from a woman between 18 and 50 years old with breast cancer.

By proportion, this clone is medium-sized. V is TRBV7-2 and J is TRBJ2-7; D not certain. Germline assignment: CDR1 SGHTA and CDR2 FQGNSA. CDR3 length: 14 amino acids. Deletions cut 1 base from V and 5 bases from J, with 12 bases between. CDR3 region: CASSLGHIHDEQYF. The DNA of the CDR3 is TGTGCCAGCAGCTTAGGACATATTCATGACGAGCAGTACTTC.

Notes on this clone: This may be a read error, as it is one base from a much larger clone. This same CDR3 is encoded by further DNA sequences in the sample. V is TRBV28 and J is TRBJ2-5; D may be TRBD2 (5 bases). Trimming cost V 4 bases and J 3 bases, with 6 bases left between them. The CDR3 consists of 12 residues. CDR1 and CDR2 from the germline V gene are MDHEN and SYDVKM. CDR3 residues: CASSSGEETQYF. The CDR3, as DNA: TGTGCCAGCAGTTCCGGGGAAGAGACCCAGTACTTC.

Points on this clone: Within the sample, other DNA sequences also encode this same CDR3. In DNA form, the CDR3 reads TGTGCCAGCAGCCGCAGGGGGGGCACTGAAGCTTTCTTT. Translated: CASSRRGGTEAFF. The V gene is TRBV6-2 or TRBV6-3, the J gene TRBJ1-1; the match to TRBD1 covers 7 bases. J gave up 4 bases and V 6 bases, and 5 bases lay outside the gene matches. The CDR3 runs to 13 residues. CDR1 MNHEY and CDR2 SVGEGT come from the germline V gene.

A few counts support this clone. The V and J genes are TRBV20-1 and TRBJ2-7; 10 nucleotides align to TRBD1. The CDR3 runs 15 residues. Germline CDR1 DFQATT, CDR2 SNEGSKA (reference sequence). Germline trimming cut 4 bases from V and 2 bases from J; bases unmatched to any gene: 8. CDR3 protein: CSAIDRTGGTYEQYF. CDR3 in DNA: TGCAGTGCTATTGACCGGACAGGGGGGACCTACGAGCAGTACTTC.

This clone was observed a few times. The genes are TRBV6-1 and TRBJ1-2; TRBD1 matches at 7 bases. The CDR3 totals 15 residues. With V trimmed by 2 bases and J by 4 bases, 7 bases remained unmatched. Germline-derived CDR1 and CDR2 are MNHNS and SASEGT. The CDR3 nucleotides are TGTGCCAGCAGTGAATGGCAGGGGGGTTCCTATGGCTACACCTTC. It is translated as CASSEWQGGSYGYTF.

There are a few counts of this clone. Here the CDR3 DNA reads TGCGCCAGCAGCTTGGGAGGGGCCGATGAAAAACTGTTTTTT. Its translation: CASSLGGADEKLFF. The rearrangement uses TRBV5-1 and TRBJ1-4, with a weak D call TRBD1 (5 bases). CDR1 and CDR2 (germline): SGHRS, YFSETQ. Trimming took 0 bases from V and 6 from J, leaving 9 bases between them. CDR3 size: 14 residues.

The chain recombines TRBV4-3 with TRBJ1-1; D gene ambiguous. V was shortened by 0 bases and J by 11 bases, with 13 bases between the two germline ends. Germline V gives CDR1 LGHNA, CDR2 YSLEER. The CDR3 totals 13 residues. Here the CDR3 DNA reads TGCGCCAGCAGCCAAGATCGGGAAGCGGGGGCTTTCTTT. Its protein product is CASSQDREAGAFF.

J is TRBJ2-1 and V is TRBV5-1; 9 positions match TRBD2. J was trimmed by 7 bases and V by 5 bases; bases with no gene match: 7. The CDR3 contains 14 residues. Germline V gene data show CDR1 as SGHRS and CDR2 as YFSETQ. Here the CDR3 DNA reads TGCGCCAGCAGACATTCTAGCGGGAAGAATGAGCAGTTCTTC. It encodes CASRHSSGKNEQFF.

The chain carries TRBV6-2 or TRBV6-3 and TRBJ1-2; D is unclear. The CDR3 sequence is 13 residues long. V was clipped by 2 bases and J by 4 bases, with 8 bases between them. Germline loops: CDR1 MNHEY, CDR2 SVGEGT. The CDR3 nucleotides are TGTGCCAGCAGTTACAGGGCAGCCTATGGCTACACCTTC. Protein sequence: CASSYRAAYGYTF.

This clone turned up a few times. The chain has TRBV7-2 and TRBJ1-2, with 7 bases identical to TRBD1. Germline V gives CDR1 SGHTA, CDR2 FQGNSA. This CDR3 has 15 residues. With 2 bases clipped from V and 8 bases from J, the junction kept 11 bases outside the gene matches. The CDR3 DNA sequence: TGTGCCAGCAGCTTATCGAGGGGGCGCGACGAAGGCTACACCTTC. Its protein product is CASSLSRGRDEGYTF.

This chain links TRBV21-1 with TRBJ2-2; TRBD2, the D gene given by the table, was not confirmed from the DNA. TRBV21-1 is tagged as a pseudogene. The CDR3 consists of 15 residues. CDR3 sequence: CASGQAGLNTGELFF. The CDR3, as DNA: TGTGCCAGCGGACAAGCGGGACTAAACACCGGGGAGCTGTTTTTT.

This chain uses TRBV18 with TRBJ1-2; 10 bases map to TRBD1. The J segment lost 8 bases and the V segment lost 3 bases, leaving 6 bases of the junction unmatched. Germline V gene sequence: CDR1 KGHSH, CDR2 LQKENI. The CDR3 sequence is 14 residues long. In DNA, the CDR3 is TGTGCCAGCTCACCGGAGGGACAGGGGTCAGGCTACACCTTC. Translating gives CASSPEGQGSGYTF.

This rearrangement joins TRBV6-2 or TRBV6-3 to TRBJ1-1; D uncertain. Germline loops: CDR1 MNHEY, CDR2 SVGEGT. V was pared by 3 bases and J by 0 bases, with 8 bases between. The CDR3 consists of 14 residues. Here the CDR3 reads CASSYLTVNTEAFF. The CDR3 DNA sequence: TGTGCCAGCAGTTATCTGACTGTGAACACTGAAGCTTTCTTT.

J is TRBJ1-5 and V is TRBV18, with D perhaps TRBD1 (6 bases). With 4 bases removed from V and 7 bases from J, the gap between germline ends came to 20 bases. The CDR3 loop spans 16 amino acids. Germline loops: CDR1 KGHSH, CDR2 LQKENI. The CDR3 loop reads CASSLSGGGTGQPQHF. The CDR3 coding sequence is TGTGCCAGCTCACTCTCCGGGGGCGGTACTGGCCAGCCCCAGCATTTT.

J is TRBJ2-7 and V is TRBV25-1, with 8 nucleotides matching TRBD2. The germline CDR1 and CDR2 sequences are MGHDK and SYGVNS. The CDR3 covers 16 residues. Trimming cost V 1 base and J 3 bases; bases outside gene matches: 8. The chain's CDR3 is CASSESGRGSYYEQYF. CDR3 bases: TGTGCCAGCAGTGAATCCGGGAGGGGATCTTACTACGAGCAGTACTTC.

The chain carries TRBV20-1 and TRBJ1-1; possibly TRBD1 for D (5 bases). Germline CDR1 is DFQATT and CDR2 is SNEGSKA (reference sequence). CDR3 size: 11 residues. The CDR3 loop reads CRGQHGTEAFF. In DNA, the CDR3 is TGCAGGGGGCAACACGGGACTGAAGCTTTCTTT.

The chain carries TRBV7-2 and TRBJ2-3; 9 bases map to TRBD2. Germline lookup yields CDR1 SGHTA and CDR2 FQGNSA. Trimming cost V 1 base and J 3 bases; bases outside gene matches: 5. The CDR3 length is 16 residues. CDR3 region: CASSLGSSGITDTQYF. As DNA, the CDR3 is TGTGCCAGCAGCTTAGGTTCTAGCGGGATAACAGATACGCAGTATTTT.

The V and J genes are TRBV27 and TRBJ2-2, with D possibly TRBD2 on 5 matching bases. The CDR3 spans 15 residues. The V gene's germline CDR1 is MNHEY and CDR2 SMNVEV (reference sequence). Trimming stripped 2 bases from V and 4 bases from J, with 11 bases between. This CDR3 is CASSLRLAGTGELFF. CDR3 sequence (DNA): TGTGCCAGCAGTTTAAGGCTAGCAGGCACCGGGGAGCTGTTTTTT.

This clone was seen only a few times. This chain connects TRBV7-2 to TRBJ2-4, with 7 bases matching TRBD2. J was trimmed by 7 bases and V by 7 bases; bases with no gene match: 7. The germline CDR1 and CDR2 sequences are SGHTA and FQGNSA. There are 13 residues in the CDR3. Here the CDR3 DNA reads TGTGCCAGCACCGCGGGGCGGGGGAACATTCAGTACTTC. As protein: CASTAGRGNIQYF.

The chain recombines TRBV11-3 with TRBJ2-1; 7 bases align to TRBD1. The CDR3 consists of 14 residues. V lost 4 bases and J lost 1; bases outside the gene matches: 1. The V gene's germline CDR1 is SGHNT and CDR2 YENEEA. The CDR3 region is CASSSTGSYNEQFF. The CDR3 DNA sequence: TGTGCCAGCAGCTCGACAGGGTCCTACAATGAGCAGTTCTTC. The complete variable domain, with remaining parts taken from reference TRBV11-3 and TRBJ2-1, reads EAGVVQSPRYKIIEKKQPVAFWCNPISGHNTLYWYLQNLGQGPELLIRYENEEAVDDSQLPKDRFSAERLKGVDSTLKIQPAELGDSAVYLCASSSTGSYNEQFFGPGTRLTVL.

The chain combines TRBV5-1 with TRBJ1-1; no firm D call. V shed 1 base and J shed 0 bases, with 7 bases lying between them. This CDR3 region has 14 residues. CDR1 and CDR2 (germline): SGHRS, YFSETQ. The CDR3 DNA is TGCGCCAGCAGCTTGACGGTTATGAACACTGAAGCTTTCTTT. Its translation: CASSLTVMNTEAFF.

This clone is medium-sized (0.01 to 0.1%) in the sample. V gene TRBV3-1 (or the pseudogene TRBV3-2) combines with J gene TRBJ1-5; D not certain. The V gene lost 3 bases and the J gene lost 5 bases, with 8 bases spanning the gap. The CDR3 has 13 amino acids. The germline V gene has CDR1 LGHDT and CDR2 YNNKEL (reference sequence). In nucleotides, the CDR3 is TGTGCCAGCAGCCAGATGCCGGATCAGCCCCAGCATTTT. Protein sequence: CASSQMPDQPQHF.

The rearrangement uses TRBV2 and TRBJ2-7; TRBD2 is a possible D gene (5 bases). There are 14 residues in the CDR3. Germline CDR1 reads SNHLY; CDR2 reads FYNNEI. The V and J ends lost 10 bases and 1 base respectively, with 17 bases between them. DNA for the CDR3: TGTGCCACTCCAACCCGACCGGGGTCCTACGAGCAGTACTTC. Residues: CATPTRPGSYEQYF.

Only a few counts were recorded for this clone. The chain uses TRBV5-4 and TRBJ1-2, with TRBD1 identical over 7 bases. The CDR3 totals 16 residues. Trimming cost V 0 bases and J 0 bases; bases outside gene matches: 5. Germline V gene lookup returns CDR1 SGHNT and CDR2 YYREEE (reference sequence). The CDR3 DNA reads as TGTGCCAGCAGCTTGGGAGGGGGCGGTGCTAACTATGGCTACACCTTC. This translates into CASSLGGGGANYGYTF.